The 17 T cell receptor beta chains below all came from one sample that was sequenced in a study of CD8 T cells in Susac syndrome. cDNA came from 0.5 to 1 ug RNA primed by random hexamers. Each CDR3 protein gets one entry after TCRdb re-called the immunoSEQ multiplex PCR reads with MiXCR. The table shows about 250,000 distinct CDR3 sequences, with around 95% occurring only once. The material sequenced was CD4+ T cells from PBMCs. The source is a human donor with multiple sclerosis.

Worth noting for this clonotype: Relative to the germline gene, one junction end is altered; a read error may explain this. The J gene is TRBJ2-5, the V gene TRBV5-4; 10 bases map to TRBD1. The CDR3 contains 15 residues. Germline V gene sequence: CDR1 SGHNT, CDR2 YYREEE (reference sequence). CDR3 nucleotides: TGTGCCGGCAGCTTGGGGGACAGGGGAAGGGAGACCCAGTACTTC. This codes for CAGSLGDRGRETQYF.

This chain connects TRBV6-6 to TRBJ2-6; unclear D gene. Germline CDR1 MNHNY, CDR2 SVGAGI (reference sequence). V lost 11 bases and J lost 1, with 9 bases in between. CDR3 size: 13 residues. The CDR3 DNA sequence: TGTGCCGGTTTGAAGTCTGGGGCCAACGTCCTGACTTTC. This translates into CAGLKSGANVLTF.

The V gene is TRBV7-2, the J gene TRBJ2-5, with 11 bases lining up with TRBD2. The CDR3 contains 18 residues. The germline CDR1 and CDR2 sequences are SGHTA and FQGNSA. Trimming cost V 5 bases and J 5 bases; bases outside gene matches: 16. CDR3 coding DNA: TGTGCCAGCAGCGTACACGCGACGACTAGCGGGAAAGGGGAGACCCAGTACTTC. It yields the protein CASSVHATTSGKGETQYF.

CDR3 sequence (DNA): TGCAGTGCTAGACACGGGGGGCCGAACACCGGGGAGCTGTTTTTT. Encoded protein: CSARHGGPNTGELFF. The chain employs TRBV20-1 and TRBJ2-2; possible D gene TRBD2, 7 bases. Germline values: CDR1 DFQATT, CDR2 SNEGSKA (reference sequence). This CDR3 has 15 residues. Trimming left V 2 bases short and J 0 bases short, with 10 bases between.

V gene TRBV27 combines with J gene TRBJ2-7; D call uncertain. V was pared by 5 bases and J by 2 bases, with 13 bases between. In germline, CDR1 is MNHEY, CDR2 SMNVEV (reference sequence). The CDR3 loop spans 14 amino acids. The CDR3 loop reads CASSPTPRTYEQYV. The CDR3 region has the DNA TGTGCCAGCAGTCCCACACCTCGAACCTACGAGCAGTACGTC.

This clonotype was counted only a few times. The chain uses TRBV11-2 and TRBJ2-5; weak D call: TRBD1 (5 bases). The CDR3 spans 14 residues. V was pared by 7 bases and J by 5 bases, with 17 bases between. The germline V gene encodes CDR1 SGHAT and CDR2 FQNNGV. This chain's CDR3 is CASTPARAVETQYF. CDR3 DNA: TGTGCCAGCACCCCCGCCAGGGCTGTCGAGACCCAGTACTTC.

The V gene is TRBV24-1, the J gene TRBJ2-7; D remains unclear. CDR3 length: 10 amino acids. Germline lookup yields CDR1 KGHDR and CDR2 SFDVKD. Trimming removed 4 bases at V and 3 bases at J, with 0 bases between. CDR3 nucleotide sequence: TGTGCCACCAGTGACTACGAGCAGTACGTC. Its translation is CATSDYEQYV.

The chain carries TRBV7-2 and TRBJ2-3; D remains ambiguous. The length of the CDR3 is 16 residues. In germline, CDR1 is SGHTA, CDR2 FQGNSA. Trimming removed 1 base from V and 2 bases from J, with 13 bases in between. Written as DNA, the CDR3 is TGTGCCAGCAGCTTAGGGCCGGGCGCCCTCACAGATACGCAGTATTTT. Protein: CASSLGPGALTDTQYF.

The chain uses TRBV7-2 and TRBJ1-2; 9 bases line up with TRBD1. Unmatched junction bases numbered 17, after V lost 4 bases and J lost 8 bases. The germline V gene encodes CDR1 SGHTA and CDR2 FQGNSA. The CDR3 consists of 17 residues. CDR3 protein: CASSSGQGTPILKGYTF. CDR3 nucleotide sequence: TGTGCCAGCAGCTCCGGACAGGGGACCCCTATTTTAAAGGGCTACACCTTC.

The chain has TRBV19 and TRBJ1-6, with 9 bases fitting TRBD1. This CDR3 is 15 amino acids long. Germline-derived CDR1 and CDR2 are LNHDA and SQIVND (reference sequence). V trimming: 3 bases; J trimming: 10 bases; junction bases outside the gene matches: 7. The CDR3 DNA is TGTGCCAGTAGTATCTCCGGGACAGGGAGATCACCCCTCCACTTT. Its protein is CASSISGTGRSPLHF.

The rearrangement links TRBV20-1 to TRBJ1-6; D unresolved. Germline CDR1 reads DFQATT; CDR2 reads SNEGSKA (reference sequence). V was shortened by 3 bases and J by 2 bases, with 5 bases between the two germline ends. This CDR3 is 13 amino acids long. The CDR3 nucleotides read TGCAGTGCTAGGGTCCCCTATAATTCACCCCTCCACTTT. Translating gives CSARVPYNSPLHF.

The V gene is TRBV11-2, the J gene TRBJ2-1; D not certain. CDR3 length: 13 amino acids. V lost 3 bases to trimming and J lost 7 bases, with 10 bases between them. Germline CDR1 SGHAT, CDR2 FQNNGV. In nucleotides, the CDR3 is TGTGCCAGCAGCTTTAGGGTAAAGAATGAGCAGTTCTTC. It specifies CASSFRVKNEQFF.

The V gene is TRBV10-2, the J gene TRBJ1-1, with 8 bases identical to TRBD1. Germline loops: CDR1 WSHSY, CDR2 SAAADI. V was pared by 3 bases and J by 5 bases, with 5 bases of the junction left unmatched. CDR3 length: 14 residues. The CDR3 here is CASSDGRGQTEAFF. The CDR3 DNA is TGCGCCAGCAGTGACGGCAGGGGGCAAACTGAAGCTTTCTTT.

The V gene is TRBV25-1, the J gene TRBJ2-7, with no clear D. V was trimmed by 3 bases and J by 0 bases, leaving 12 bases between them. The V gene's germline CDR1 is MGHDK and CDR2 SYGVNS. This CDR3 contains 15 residues. CDR3 amino acids: CASSDGLRSSYEQYF. The CDR3 DNA reads TGTGCCAGCAGTGACGGTCTACGGAGCTCCTACGAGCAGTACTTC.

The V call is TRBV5-1, the J call TRBJ1-3; no clear D gene. Germline V gene sequence: CDR1 SGHRS, CDR2 YFSETQ. CDR3 length: 14 amino acids. V was pared by 4 bases and J by 2 bases, with 10 bases between. The CDR3 DNA is TGCGCCAGCAGCCCGGACTCTACTGGAAACACCATATATTTT. Translating gives CASSPDSTGNTIYF. The full variable domain, with the rest looked up from reference TRBV5-1 and TRBJ1-3, is KAGVTQTPRYLIKTRGQQVTLSCSPISGHRSVSWYQQTPGQGLQFLFEYFSETQRNKGNFPGRFSGRQFSNSRSEMNVSTLELGDSALYLCASSPDSTGNTIYFGEGSWLTVV.

This clonotype was seen just once. This CDR3 reads CASSERLAGDTQYF. In DNA form, the CDR3 reads TGTGCCAGCAGTGAGAGGTTAGCGGGGGATACGCAGTATTTT. The chain couples TRBV25-1 to TRBJ2-3, with 8 positions matching TRBD2. V lost 3 bases and J lost 6; bases outside the gene matches: 5. The CDR3 runs 14 residues. Germline V gene lookup returns CDR1 MGHDK and CDR2 SYGVNS.

The chain recombines TRBV7-9 with TRBJ2-6; possibly TRBD1 for D (6 bases). The ends were cut back, 5 bases at V and 2 bases at J, with 16 bases in the middle. The CDR3 covers 17 residues. Germline loops: CDR1 SEHNR, CDR2 FQNEAQ (reference sequence). The CDR3 sequence is CASSLRRGGAGANVLTF. CDR3 coding DNA: TGTGCCAGCAGCCTACGACGTGGGGGCGCTGGGGCCAACGTCCTGACTTTC.